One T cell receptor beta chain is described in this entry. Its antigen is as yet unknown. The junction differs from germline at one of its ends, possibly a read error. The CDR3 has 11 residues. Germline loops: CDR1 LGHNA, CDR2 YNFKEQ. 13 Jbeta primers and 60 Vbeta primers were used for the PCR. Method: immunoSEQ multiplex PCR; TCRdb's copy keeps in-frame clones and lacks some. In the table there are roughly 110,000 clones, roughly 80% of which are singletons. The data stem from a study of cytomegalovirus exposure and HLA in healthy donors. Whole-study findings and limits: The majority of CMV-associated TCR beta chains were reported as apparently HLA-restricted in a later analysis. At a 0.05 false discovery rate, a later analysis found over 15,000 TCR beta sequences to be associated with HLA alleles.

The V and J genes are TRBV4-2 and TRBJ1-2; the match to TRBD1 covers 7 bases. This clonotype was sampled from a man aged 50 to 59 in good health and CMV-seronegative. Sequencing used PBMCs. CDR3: CASSPRGEAIF. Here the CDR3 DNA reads TGTGCCAGCAGCCCCAGGGGGGAGGCCATCTTC.